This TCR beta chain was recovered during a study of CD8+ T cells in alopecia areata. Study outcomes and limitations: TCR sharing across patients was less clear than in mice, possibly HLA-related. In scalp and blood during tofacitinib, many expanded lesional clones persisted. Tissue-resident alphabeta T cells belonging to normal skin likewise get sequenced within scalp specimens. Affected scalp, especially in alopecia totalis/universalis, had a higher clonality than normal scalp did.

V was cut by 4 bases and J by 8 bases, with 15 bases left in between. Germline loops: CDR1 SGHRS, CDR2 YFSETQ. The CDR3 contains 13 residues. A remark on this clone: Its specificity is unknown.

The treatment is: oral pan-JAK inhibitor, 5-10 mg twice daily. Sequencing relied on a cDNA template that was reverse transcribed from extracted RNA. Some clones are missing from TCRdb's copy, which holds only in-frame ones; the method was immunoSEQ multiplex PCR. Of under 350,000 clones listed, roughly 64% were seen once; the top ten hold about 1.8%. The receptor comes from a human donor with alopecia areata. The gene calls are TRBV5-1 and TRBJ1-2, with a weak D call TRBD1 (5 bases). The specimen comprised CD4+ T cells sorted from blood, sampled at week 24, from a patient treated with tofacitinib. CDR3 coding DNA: TGCGCCAGCAGCACTGGACAAGTGAGGGGCTACACCTTC. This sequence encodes CASSTGQVRGYTF.